The subject of this entry is one TCR beta chain. The antigen is not known. The source of the sample is a study of beta chain features in type 1 diabetes. Study-wide results and caveats: Significant though moderate, a shortening of TCRB CDR3s appeared in all four CD4+ subsets of Type 1 diabetes patients.

The whole isolated RNA underwent reverse transcription, so sequencing captured expressed TCRB transcripts. Profiled with immunoSEQ multiplex PCR; TCRdb holds only in-frame clones, not every one. The sample contains hundreds of thousands of clones, over 8.5% of which appear only once. The TCR comes from a woman aged 18-35 years in good health. The sequenced sample was naive CD4+ T cells from blood.

The CDR3 loop reads CSVEGQGTYNEQFF. CDR3 DNA: TGCAGCGTTGAGGGCCAAGGCACTTACAATGAGCAGTTCTTC. The chain uses TRBV29-1 and TRBJ2-1; D is ambiguous. CDR3 length: 14 residues. Per the germline V gene, CDR1 is SQVTM and CDR2 is ANQGSEA. V lost 3 bases to trimming and J lost 4 bases, with 13 bases between them.